These 21 T cell receptor beta chains were sequenced from one sample in a study of Tregs in tolerant kidney transplant recipients. Repertoires were generated with immunoSEQ multiplex PCR, while TCRdb's copy carries only in-frame clones and drops some. The table shows roughly 250,000 clones, with roughly 80% occurring only once. Material: CD4+ T cells from blood. The receptors derive from a human donor in good health.

To note about this clone: One end of the junction varies from germline; a read error may be responsible. The chain is built from TRBV9 and TRBJ2-3; 8 bases match TRBD1. Germline assignment: CDR1 SGDLS and CDR2 YYNGEE. This CDR3 contains 14 residues. CDR3 coding DNA: TGTGCCAGCAGCGCCACGACCGGGACAGGTACGCAGTATTTT. Its translation is CASSATTGTGTQYF.

J is TRBJ2-2 and V is TRBV6-6; no definite D call. The CDR3 consists of 16 residues. The V end lost 2 bases, the J end lost 3 bases, and 13 bases lay between the germline ends. In germline, CDR1 is MNHNY, CDR2 SVGAGI (reference sequence). CDR3 amino acids: CASSYDPRLDTGELFF. The CDR3 nucleotides are TGTGCCAGCAGTTACGACCCCAGGCTCGACACCGGGGAGCTGTTTTTT.

J is TRBJ1-5 and V is TRBV9; 7 positions agree with TRBD1. Germline V CDR1 and CDR2: SGDLS, YYNGEE. J lost 9 bases, V lost 3 bases, and 6 bases had no gene match. The CDR3 extends over 13 amino acids. CDR3 residues: CASSEQGDRPQHF. CDR3 bases: TGTGCCAGCAGCGAGCAGGGGGATCGGCCCCAGCATTTT. The full variable domain, with the rest looked up from reference TRBV9 and TRBJ1-5, is DSGVTQTPKHLITATGQRVTLRCSPRSGDLSVYWYQQSLDQGLQFLIQYYNGEERAKGNILERFSAQQFPDLHSELNLSSLELGDSALYFCASSEQGDRPQHFGDGTRLSIL.

This chain links TRBV19 with TRBJ2-2, with a tentative D call TRBD1 (5 bases). Per germline, CDR1 LNHDA and CDR2 SQIVND (reference sequence). Trimming stripped 2 bases from V and 4 bases from J, with 11 bases between. CDR3 size: 15 residues. The CDR3 protein is CASSIKGLGTGELFF. The CDR3 DNA reads as TGTGCCAGTAGTATAAAGGGGCTCGGCACCGGGGAGCTGTTTTTT. Filled out from reference TRBV19 and TRBJ2-2, the complete variable domain reads DGGITQSPKYLFRKEGQNVTLSCEQNLNHDAMYWYRQDPGQGLRLIYYSQIVNDFQKGDIAEGYSVSREKKESFPLTVTSAQKNPTAFYLCASSIKGLGTGELFFGEGSRLTVL.

This chain links TRBV5-1 with TRBJ1-1; 9 bases fit TRBD1. The length of the CDR3 is 16 residues. Germline V CDR1 and CDR2: SGHRS, YFSETQ. V was clipped by 4 bases and J by 1 base; unmatched bases: 8. In DNA form, the CDR3 reads TGCGCCAGCAGCCGCGGGACAGGGTCCTGGAACACTGAAGCTTTCTTT. Its protein product is CASSRGTGSWNTEAFF.

The count of this clone is one. The V call is TRBV6-1, the J call TRBJ1-5; 8 bases align to TRBD1. J lost 4 bases, V lost 3 bases, and 5 bases had no gene match. This CDR3 region has 15 residues. Germline-derived CDR1 and CDR2 are MNHNS and SASEGT. The CDR3, as DNA: TGTGCCAGCAGTGAGCCGGGACAGGTTAATCAGCCCCAGCATTTT. Amino acids: CASSEPGQVNQPQHF.

This chain joins TRBV21-1 and TRBJ1-5. TRBV21-1 is tagged as a pseudogene. CDR3 size: 19 residues. The CDR3 here is CASSPRAQGKRESNQPQHF. As DNA, the CDR3 is TGTGCCAGCAGCCCGCGGGCGCAGGGTAAAAGGGAAAGCAATCAGCCCCAGCATTTT.

CDR3 loop: CASSLEGEQGYTF. CDR3 in DNA: TGCGCCAGCAGCTTGGAAGGGGAGCAGGGCTACACCTTC. This chain uses TRBV5-1 with TRBJ1-2; TRBD1 might be the D (5 bases). The CDR3 loop spans 13 amino acids. Trimming cost V 0 bases and J 8 bases, with 11 bases left between them. Per germline, CDR1 SGHRS and CDR2 YFSETQ.

The chain is built from TRBV29-1 and TRBJ2-1, with TRBD2 identical over 10 bases. In germline, CDR1 is SQVTM, CDR2 ANQGSEA. The trim removed 7 bases at V and 8 bases at J, leaving 11 bases unmatched. The CDR3 runs to 14 residues. The CDR3 is CSAERTSGGDEQFF. The DNA for the CDR3 is TGCAGCGCCGAGAGGACTAGCGGCGGGGATGAGCAGTTCTTC.

This clone was seen only once. The chain couples TRBV6-5 to TRBJ1-2, with 7 bases aligning to TRBD1. CDR1 is MNHEY and CDR2 is SVGAGI in the germline V gene. V dropped 2 bases and J dropped 5; count of bases not matched to a gene: 8. The CDR3 spans 15 residues. CDR3 nucleotides: TGTGCCAGCAGTTACGGTCGGCAGGGGGGTTATGGCTACACCTTC. Protein product: CASSYGRQGGYGYTF.

This chain connects TRBV6-5 to TRBJ1-2, with D maybe TRBD1 (5 bases). With 5 bases removed from V and 4 bases from J, the gap between germline ends came to 11 bases. CDR1 is MNHEY and CDR2 is SVGAGI in the germline V gene. The length of the CDR3 is 13 residues. The CDR3 sequence is CASSLTESYGYTF. The CDR3 DNA is TGTGCCAGCAGTCTGACAGAAAGCTATGGCTACACCTTC.

The CDR3, as DNA: TGTGCCAGCTCCCCGGATGGCAGCTCCTACAATGAGCAGTTCTTC. As protein: CASSPDGSSYNEQFF. The chain carries TRBV6-1 and TRBJ2-1; no clear D gene. V shed 8 bases and J shed 0 bases, with 14 bases lying between them. CDR3 size: 15 residues. Germline V gene data show CDR1 as MNHNS and CDR2 as SASEGT.

The genes are TRBV2 and TRBJ2-1, with D perhaps assigned TRBD1 or TRBD2 (5 bases each). The CDR3 sequence is 15 residues long. V was cut by 5 bases and J by 0 bases, with 11 bases left in between. Germline V gene lookup returns CDR1 SNHLY and CDR2 FYNNEI. The CDR3 nucleotides are TGTGCCAGCAGTCAAGGGACGAGCTCCTACAATGAGCAGTTCTTC. This sequence encodes CASSQGTSSYNEQFF.

The J gene is TRBJ1-2, the V gene TRBV25-1, with D uncertain. CDR1 and CDR2 from the germline V gene are MGHDK and SYGVNS. This CDR3 spans 12 amino acids. V was trimmed by 6 bases and J by 7 bases, leaving 12 bases between them. CDR3 in DNA: TGTGCCAGCAGGGAGGGAATGGTTGGCTACACCTTC. The encoded protein is CASREGMVGYTF.

The V gene is TRBV6-1, the J gene TRBJ2-7, with a weak D call TRBD2 (7 bases). V was trimmed by 8 bases and J by 2 bases, leaving 19 bases between them. Germline V gene sequence: CDR1 MNHNS, CDR2 SASEGT. This CDR3 region has 15 residues. This CDR3 reads CASSSWGGRTYEQYF. CDR3 sequence (DNA): TGTGCCAGCTCATCCTGGGGGGGCCGTACCTACGAGCAGTACTTC.

V and J are TRBV2 and TRBJ1-6; 9 nucleotides align to TRBD1. CDR1 is SNHLY, CDR2 FYNNEI, per germline. This CDR3 has 14 residues. After removal of 6 bases from V and 9 bases from J, the junction contained 6 bases not matched to a gene. The CDR3, as DNA: TGTGCCAGCAGGCTTCCGGGACAGGGTTCACCCCTCCACTTT. It yields the protein CASRLPGQGSPLHF.

CDR3 amino acids: CASRDSLNTEAFF. In nucleotides, the CDR3 is TGTGCCAGTCGGGACAGCCTGAACACTGAAGCTTTCTTT. The chain is built from TRBV19 and TRBJ1-1; 7 bases map to TRBD1. The CDR3 covers 13 residues. CDR1 and CDR2 from the germline V gene are LNHDA and SQIVND (reference sequence). V lost 8 bases, J lost 0 bases, and 3 bases stayed unmatched.

This clone turned up a few times. The V gene is TRBV5-4, the J gene TRBJ2-7, with 7 bases that match TRBD2. There are 13 residues in the CDR3. J lost 1 base, V lost 4 bases, and 2 bases had no gene match. Germline lookup yields CDR1 SGHNT and CDR2 YYREEE (reference sequence). DNA for the CDR3: TGTGCCAGCAGCCGGGACTATTCCTACGAGCAGTACTTC. This encodes CASSRDYSYEQYF.

This sequence joins TRBV7-9 and TRBJ2-3; D remains unclear. CDR1 and CDR2 (germline): SEHNR, FQNEAQ (reference sequence). Trimming cost V 0 bases and J 6 bases, with 4 bases left between them. The CDR3 runs to 12 residues. CDR3 protein: CASSLAVDTQYF. CDR3 nucleotide sequence: TGTGCCAGCAGCTTAGCGGTGGATACGCAGTATTTT.

The rearrangement joins TRBV29-1 to TRBJ1-1; 7 nucleotides line up with TRBD1. This CDR3 region has 12 residues. The germline V gene has CDR1 SQVTM and CDR2 ANQGSEA. The V and J ends lost 6 bases and 6 bases, in that order; junction bases with no gene match: 7. The DNA for the CDR3 is TGCAGCGTGTCCTCCCAGGGGGCTGAAGCTTTCTTT. Residues: CSVSSQGAEAFF.

J is TRBJ1-1 and V is TRBV5-1; a possible D gene is TRBD1 (5 bases). The V gene lost 1 base and the J gene lost 0 bases, with 10 bases spanning the gap. This CDR3 contains 15 residues. Germline V CDR1 and CDR2: SGHRS, YFSETQ. For the CDR3, the DNA is TGCGCCAGCAGCTTGTTCGGGGGGATGAACACTGAAGCTTTCTTT. Amino acid sequence: CASSLFGGMNTEAFF.